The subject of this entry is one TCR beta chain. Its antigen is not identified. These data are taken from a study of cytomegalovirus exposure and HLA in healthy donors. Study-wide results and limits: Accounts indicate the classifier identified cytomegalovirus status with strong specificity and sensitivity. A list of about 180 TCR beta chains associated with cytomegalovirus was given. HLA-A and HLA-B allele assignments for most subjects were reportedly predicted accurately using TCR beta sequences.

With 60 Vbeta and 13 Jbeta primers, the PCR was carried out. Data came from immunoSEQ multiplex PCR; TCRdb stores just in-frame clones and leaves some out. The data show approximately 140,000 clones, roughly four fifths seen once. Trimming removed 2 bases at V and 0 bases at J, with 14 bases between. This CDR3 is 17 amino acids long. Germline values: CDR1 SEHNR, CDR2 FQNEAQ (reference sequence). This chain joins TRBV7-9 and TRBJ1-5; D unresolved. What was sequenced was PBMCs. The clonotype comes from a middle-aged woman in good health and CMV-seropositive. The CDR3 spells CASSLTGQTDSNQPQHF. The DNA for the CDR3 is TGTGCCAGCAGCTTAACTGGGCAGACCGATAGCAATCAGCCCCAGCATTTT.